The next 17 T cell receptor beta chains were all read from a single sample in a study of blood T cell repertoires in COVID-19 (dated by TCRdb to the early 2020s). Library preparation was by the immunoSEQ multiplex PCR assay. In TCRdb, the immuneACCESS table is reduced to in-frame sequences with V and J assigned. These tables do not hold every clone; where another copy was compared, an unresolved V gene accounts for under half, and the others remain unexplained. This sample holds a few hundred thousand clones; about four fifths were observed only once. The top ten constitute 1% to 1.5% of the sample. The sequenced sample consisted of peripheral blood. All receptors come from a woman aged 45 to 65 with acute or convalescent COVID-19.

The chain links TRBV6-5 to TRBJ2-1; D is possibly TRBD1 (7 bases). The CDR3 is 15 amino acids. Trimming removed 1 base at V and 9 bases at J, with 16 bases between. Germline CDR1 is MNHEY and CDR2 is SVGAGI. In DNA form, the CDR3 reads TGTGCCAGCAGTTACTTGGGCTCAGGGGGGCCTGAGCAGTTCTTC. Protein product: CASSYLGSGGPEQFF.

The V call is TRBV6-4, the J call TRBJ1-2; 11 positions agree with TRBD1. Germline CDR1 MRHNA, CDR2 SNTAGT. The CDR3 has 16 residues. V was clipped by 3 bases and J by 5 bases; unmatched bases: 8. Here the CDR3 reads CASSEQPGQGVYGYTF. DNA of the CDR3: TGTGCCAGCAGTGAGCAACCGGGACAGGGGGTTTATGGCTACACCTTC.

Only one count was recorded for this clone. The CDR3 here is CASSPLQINSPLHF. Written as DNA, the CDR3 is TGCGCCAGCAGCCCCTTGCAGATTAATTCACCCCTCCACTTT. The rearrangement uses TRBV4-1 and TRBJ1-6; D is uncertain. The V and J ends lost 4 bases and 6 bases respectively, with 10 bases between them. CDR1 MGHRA and CDR2 YSYEKL come from the germline V gene. The CDR3 sequence is 14 residues long.

The count of this clone is one. The rearrangement uses TRBV9 and TRBJ2-3; D not certain. CDR1 SGDLS and CDR2 YYNGEE come from the germline V gene. The V end was cut by 5 bases, the J end by 6 bases, with 16 bases between. The CDR3 covers 14 residues. CDR3 sequence reads: CASSAPPPADTQYF. DNA of the CDR3: TGTGCCAGCAGTGCACCCCCCCCTGCGGATACGCAGTATTTT.

In regard to this clone: Other DNA sequences within the sample encode an identical CDR3. The chain links TRBV5-1 to TRBJ2-7, with TRBD1 identical over 12 bases. CDR3 length: 15 residues. Germline CDR1 is SGHRS and CDR2 is YFSETQ. V lost 2 bases to trimming and J lost 5 bases; unmatched junction nucleotides: 5. The CDR3 loop is CASSFSGTGGDEQYV. CDR3 sequence (DNA): TGCGCCAGCAGCTTCTCCGGGACAGGGGGCGACGAGCAGTACGTC.

The genes are TRBV6-2 or TRBV6-3 and TRBJ2-3; D might be TRBD2 (5 bases). This CDR3 contains 14 residues. V shed 1 base and J shed 4 bases, with 9 bases lying between them. Germline CDR1 and CDR2: MNHEY and SVGEGT. CDR3 DNA sequence: TGTGCCAGCAGTTACTTGAGGGTAGCAGATACGCAGTATTTT. Translation gives CASSYLRVADTQYF.

The chain links TRBV4-1 to TRBJ2-4, with 10 nucleotides matching TRBD1. The CDR3 covers 22 residues. The V segment lost 3 bases and the J segment 0 bases; nucleotides outside the gene matches: 20. Germline assignment: CDR1 MGHRA and CDR2 YSYEKL. Here the CDR3 DNA reads TGCGCCAGCAGCCACGCCGACAGGGGGCGACAAGAGATACCTTTAGCCAAAAACATTCAGTACTTC. Translation: CASSHADRGRQEIPLAKNIQYF.

This clone came up a few times. This sequence joins TRBV9 and TRBJ2-2; maybe TRBD2 (6 bases). CDR3 length: 15 residues. Per germline, CDR1 SGDLS and CDR2 YYNGEE. Deletions cut 4 bases from V and 1 base from J, with 11 bases between. The CDR3 DNA sequence: TGTGCCAGCAGCCCCCGACTAGTGAACACCGGGGAGCTGTTTTTT. It yields the protein CASSPRLVNTGELFF.

DNA of the CDR3: TGTGCCAGCAGCCCATACAGGGGGTCCCTGGGGGATGAAGCTTTCTTT. It encodes CASSPYRGSLGDEAFF. J is TRBJ1-1 and V is TRBV3-1 (or the pseudogene TRBV3-2); 8 nucleotides align to TRBD1. V shed 4 bases, J shed 7 bases, and the junction held 14 bases outside the gene matches. The germline CDR1 and CDR2 sequences are LGHDT and YNNKEL (reference sequence). This CDR3 comprises 16 residues.

The V and J genes are TRBV29-1 and TRBJ1-2; 10 bases fit TRBD1. The CDR3 runs to 14 residues. J was trimmed by 8 bases and V by 3 bases; bases with no gene match: 9. The germline V gene has CDR1 SQVTM and CDR2 ANQGSEA. The CDR3 sequence: CSVEQGDRGRGYTF. The CDR3 nucleotides read TGCAGCGTTGAGCAAGGGGACAGGGGCAGAGGCTACACCTTC.

This clone was observed a single time. The chain uses TRBV19 and TRBJ1-6; D is perhaps TRBD1 (6 bases). CDR1 and CDR2 from the germline V gene are LNHDA and SQIVND (reference sequence). This CDR3 is 16 amino acids long. Between the trimmed V and J ends, which lost 2 bases and 9 bases, there was a span of 17 bases. Here the CDR3 reads CASSIRPGGQGSPLHF. In DNA form, the CDR3 reads TGTGCCAGTAGTATACGGCCCGGGGGGCAAGGTTCACCCCTCCACTTT.

The rearrangement links TRBV2 to TRBJ2-3; D call uncertain. V was shortened by 1 base and J by 2 bases, with 7 bases between the two germline ends. CDR1 is SNHLY and CDR2 is FYNNEI in the germline V gene. The CDR3 has 14 amino acids. The CDR3: CASSEVAVTDTQYF. In DNA form, the CDR3 reads TGTGCCAGCAGTGAAGTGGCAGTCACAGATACGCAGTATTTT.

The gene calls are TRBV11-1 and TRBJ2-3, with unresolved D. CDR3 length equals 12 residues. In germline, CDR1 is SGHAT, CDR2 FQDESV (reference sequence). Trimming removed 5 bases from V and 3 bases from J, with 6 bases in between. CDR3: CASSRLTDTQYF. The CDR3 region has the DNA TGTGCCAGCAGCCGTTTGACAGATACGCAGTATTTT. Using reference TRBV11-1 and TRBJ2-3 for the parts outside the CDR3, the full variable domain is EAEVAQSPRYKITEKSQAVAFWCDPISGHATLYWYRQILGQGPELLVQFQDESVVDDSQLPKDRFSAERLKGVDSTLKIQPAELGDSAMYLCASSRLTDTQYFGPGTRLTVL.

A remark on this clone: At the DNA level, this CDR3 is encoded by other sequences in the same sample as well. The chain recombines TRBV13 with TRBJ1-3, with D perhaps matching TRBD1 (6 bases). This CDR3 is built from 15 residues. Looked up from germline, CDR1 is PRHDT and CDR2 is FYEKMQ (reference sequence). V lost 5 bases and J 0 bases, leaving 11 bases between the germline ends. This chain's CDR3 is CASSRDRLSGNTIYF. In nucleotides, the CDR3 is TGTGCCAGCAGCCGTGACAGGCTCTCTGGAAACACCATATATTTT.

The V and J genes are TRBV28 and TRBJ1-1; the D is unclear. Trimming pared 6 bases from V and 0 bases from J, leaving 8 bases between. From germline, CDR1 is MDHEN and CDR2 SYDVKM. This CDR3 has 13 amino acids. CDR3 amino acids: CASSLAVNTEAFF. CDR3 DNA sequence: TGTGCCAGCAGCCTTGCAGTGAACACTGAAGCTTTCTTT.

The genes are TRBV24-1 and TRBJ2-5, with 13 bases matching TRBD2. V lost 9 bases, J lost 6 bases, and 6 bases stayed unmatched. Per germline, CDR1 KGHDR and CDR2 SFDVKD. The CDR3 loop spans 14 amino acids. CDR3 amino acids: CATPGTSGAKTQYF. The CDR3 DNA follows: TGTGCCACCCCCGGGACTAGCGGGGCCAAGACCCAGTACTTC.

CDR3 coding DNA: TGTGCCAGCAGCCTCAGGACAGGGGGCCGGGAGACCCAGTACTTC. This encodes CASSLRTGGRETQYF. The genes are TRBV11-2 and TRBJ2-5, with 11 positions matching TRBD1. CDR3 length: 15 amino acids. V gave up 5 bases and J gave up 5 bases; unmatched junction bases: 7. The germline CDR1 and CDR2 sequences are SGHAT and FQNNGV.